The 7 T cell receptor beta chains listed next were all sequenced from one sample in a study of T cells in Graves' hyperthyroidism and ophthalmopathy. Amplified regions were TCR beta CDR3 sequences from RNA transcripts. HTBI primers were employed in a first-round RT-PCR of the TCR CDR3. TCRdb recomputed calls from the multiplex PCR reads with MiXCR, one row per CDR3 protein. The table has approximately 530,000 distinct CDR3 sequences, just under 20% seen once. Sequencing was done on a sample of blood. Every receptor here comes from a man aged 35-49 years with Graves' ophthalmopathy.

This clonotype was picked up many times. The genes are TRBV20-1 and TRBJ2-3, with TRBD1 as a possible D gene (6 bases). This CDR3 has 13 residues. CDR1 is DFQATT and CDR2 is SNEGSKA in the germline V gene (reference sequence). CDR3 protein: CSPASGDTDTQYF. In DNA form, the CDR3 reads TGCAGCCCGGCGTCAGGGGACACAGATACGCAGTATTTT.

The chain couples TRBV6-8 to TRBJ2-3; 8 bases are shared with TRBD2. This CDR3 is 16 amino acids long. Germline-derived CDR1 and CDR2 are MNHGY and SAAAGT. V shed 3 bases, J shed 2 bases, and the junction held 7 bases outside the gene matches. CDR3 DNA sequence: TGTGCCAGCAGTTATCGTAGCGGGGCGTTCACAGATACGCAGTATTTT. Residues: CASSYRSGAFTDTQYF.

J is TRBJ1-1 and V is TRBV6-4, with 7 bases fitting TRBD1. Germline loops: CDR1 MRHNA, CDR2 SNTAGT. The V gene end was trimmed by 2 bases and the J gene end by 6 bases; junction bases not matched to a gene: 3. CDR3 length equals 13 residues. The CDR3 nucleotides read TGTGCCAGCAGTGACAGGGGGCTCGCTGAAGCTTTCTTT. Translation: CASSDRGLAEAFF.

Many counts were recorded for this clonotype. This chain links TRBV28 with TRBJ2-7; D might be TRBD1 or TRBD2, each matching 5 bases. This CDR3 is 18 amino acids long. Germline-derived CDR1 and CDR2 are MDHEN and SYDVKM. The germline V and J ends were trimmed by 6 bases and 3 bases, with 27 bases remaining between them. CDR3 residues: CASSLPIGLVWGRYEQYF. The DNA for the CDR3 is TGTGCCAGCAGCCTCCCCATAGGGTTGGTGTGGGGACGCTACGAGCAGTACTTC.

The rearrangement joins TRBV20-1 to TRBJ1-2; TRBD1 might be the D (5 bases). CDR3 length equals 13 residues. The germline V gene has CDR1 DFQATT and CDR2 SNEGSKA (reference sequence). V was trimmed by 1 base and J by 7 bases, leaving 13 bases between them. In DNA form, the CDR3 reads TGCAGTGCTAGAGTAGGAGGGGCAGGTGGCTACACCTTC. This translates into CSARVGGAGGYTF.

The chain combines TRBV20-1 with TRBJ2-1, with D perhaps TRBD1 or TRBD2 (5 bases each). Trimming pared 4 bases from V and 3 bases from J, leaving 13 bases between. The CDR3 loop spans 14 amino acids. Germline assignment: CDR1 DFQATT and CDR2 SNEGSKA (reference sequence). CDR3 in DNA: TGCAGTGCTACCGGGACGGCATACTACAATGAGCAGTTCTTC. Translated, it gives CSATGTAYYNEQFF.

This sequence joins TRBV11-2 and TRBJ2-1, with TRBD2 matching over 7 bases. Trimming cost V 4 bases and J 3 bases; bases outside gene matches: 12. The CDR3 has 17 amino acids. Germline V gives CDR1 SGHAT, CDR2 FQNNGV. CDR3 bases: TGTGCCAGCAGCTCATGGGAAGGGCTAGCGGTCTACAATGAGCAGTTCTTC. This sequence encodes CASSSWEGLAVYNEQFF.